The table lists the clone carrying this TCR beta chain with many counts. This specimen comes from a study of early T cells in non-severe SARS-CoV-2 infection. MiXCR, run by TCRdb on the 5' RACE reads, gives a single entry per CDR3 protein. The sample lists about 80,000 distinct CDR3 sequences, approximately 5% occurring once. The receptor was derived from an adult who was a healthcare worker with PCR-confirmed SARS-CoV-2 infection or an uninfected control (not recorded which). The material was whole blood, obtained at baseline.

CDR3 protein: CASSARTARSGANVLTF. In nucleotides, the CDR3 is TGTGCCAGCAGCGCTCGGACAGCCCGCTCTGGGGCCAACGTCCTGACTTTC. The chain carries TRBV9 and TRBJ2-6, with a tentative D call TRBD1 (6 bases). With 3 bases removed from V and 0 bases from J, the gap between germline ends came to 13 bases. This CDR3 is built from 17 residues. Looked up from germline, CDR1 is SGDLS and CDR2 is YYNGEE.